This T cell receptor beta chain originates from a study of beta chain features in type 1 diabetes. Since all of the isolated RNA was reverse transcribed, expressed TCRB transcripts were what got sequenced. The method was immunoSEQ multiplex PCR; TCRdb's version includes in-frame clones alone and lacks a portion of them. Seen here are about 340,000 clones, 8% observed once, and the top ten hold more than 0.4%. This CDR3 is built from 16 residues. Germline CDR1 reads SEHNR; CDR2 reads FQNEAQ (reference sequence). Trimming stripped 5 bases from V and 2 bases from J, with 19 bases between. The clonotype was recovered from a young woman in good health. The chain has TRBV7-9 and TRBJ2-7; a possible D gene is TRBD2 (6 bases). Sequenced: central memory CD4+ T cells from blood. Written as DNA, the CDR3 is TGTGCCAGCAGCCAACGGCGGGCGGCGGGAACCTACGAGCAGTACTTC. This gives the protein CASSQRRAAGTYEQYF.